Shown below are 13 T cell receptor beta chains from a single sample sequenced in a study of CD8+ T cells in alopecia areata. The authors extracted RNA and reverse transcribed it into cDNA as the sequencing template. TCRdb's table, derived via immunoSEQ multiplex PCR, lists solely in-frame clones and lacks some. The sample consists of 150,000 or so clones, about three fifths of them appearing once. Material: CD4+ T cells sorted from blood. The receptors shown here come from a human donor in good health.

The chain has TRBV6-5 and TRBJ1-1; unclear D gene. This CDR3 comprises 9 residues. With 5 bases removed from V and 11 bases from J, the gap between germline ends came to 6 bases. Germline lookup yields CDR1 MNHEY and CDR2 SVGAGI. CDR3 in amino acids: CASSGPAFF. The CDR3 nucleotides are TGTGCCAGCAGTGGGCCGGCTTTCTTT.

This clone has just one count. This chain connects TRBV28 to TRBJ2-3; 9 positions agree with TRBD1. The V and J ends lost 9 bases and 1 base, in that order; junction bases with no gene match: 2. CDR1 is MDHEN and CDR2 is SYDVKM in the germline V gene. CDR3 length equals 13 residues. CDR3 sequence reads: CASRTGGTDTQYF. CDR3 in DNA: TGTGCCAGTAGGACAGGGGGCACAGATACGCAGTATTTT.

The chain is built from TRBV30 and TRBJ2-3, with D perhaps being TRBD1 or TRBD2 (5 bases each). The CDR3 has 14 residues. The V end was cut by 2 bases, the J end by 3 bases, with 12 bases between. The germline V gene encodes CDR1 GTSNPN and CDR2 SVGIG (reference sequence). CDR3 DNA sequence: TGTGCCTGGAGTATCGGGACGACAACAGATACGCAGTATTTT. It translates to CAWSIGTTTDTQYF.

The V and J genes are TRBV30 and TRBJ1-2; D unresolved. With 0 bases removed from V and 8 bases from J, the gap between germline ends came to 13 bases. Germline values: CDR1 GTSNPN, CDR2 SVGIG (reference sequence). The CDR3 is 13 amino acids. The CDR3 DNA reads TGTGCCTGGAGTGTAAAGGTTTCGGGAGGCTACACCTTC. Its protein is CAWSVKVSGGYTF.

This clone occurred a few times. The rearrangement uses TRBV7-9 and TRBJ2-3; weak D call: TRBD2 (7 bases). CDR3 size: 16 residues. V was shortened by 5 bases and J by 0 bases, with 15 bases between the two germline ends. Germline CDR1 and CDR2: SEHNR and FQNEAQ (reference sequence). CDR3 region: CASSAGGAFSTDTQYF. The CDR3 bases are TGTGCCAGCAGCGCTGGGGGGGCTTTCAGCACAGATACGCAGTATTTT.

The gene calls are TRBV29-1 and TRBJ1-1; possibly TRBD1 for D (6 bases). The ends were cut back, 3 bases at V and 1 base at J, with 21 bases in the middle. The CDR3 sequence is 17 residues long. Germline lookup yields CDR1 SQVTM and CDR2 ANQGSEA. CDR3 in DNA: TGCAGCGTTGAGCTTACAGGCGGGGGCTTTGGGAACACTGAAGCTTTCTTT. Its translation: CSVELTGGGFGNTEAFF.

This clone was counted between two and nine times. CDR3 coding DNA: TGCGCCAGCAGCCAGAACCATATGAACACTGAAGCTTTCTTT. It translates to CASSQNHMNTEAFF. The chain has TRBV4-1 and TRBJ1-1, with D unclear. Trimming took 3 bases from V and 0 from J, leaving 8 bases between them. Germline V gives CDR1 MGHRA, CDR2 YSYEKL. This CDR3 has 14 residues.

This chain links TRBV2 with TRBJ2-1, with D unclear. Deletions cut 2 bases from V and 6 bases from J, with 14 bases between. CDR3 length: 15 residues. From germline, CDR1 is SNHLY and CDR2 FYNNEI. The CDR3 sequence: CASSELELPLNEQFF. The CDR3 DNA sequence: TGTGCCAGCAGTGAATTAGAACTACCCCTCAATGAGCAGTTCTTC.

V gene TRBV7-8 combines with J gene TRBJ2-7, with 7 bases fitting TRBD2. The CDR3 extends over 15 amino acids. Germline loops: CDR1 SGHVS, CDR2 FQNEAQ. J was trimmed by 3 bases and V by 3 bases; bases with no gene match: 8. The CDR3 region is CASSLRAGSSYEQYF. CDR3 sequence (DNA): TGTGCCAGCAGCTTGAGAGCGGGGTCCAGCTACGAGCAGTACTTC. The full variable domain, in which reference TRBV7-8 and TRBJ2-7 provide the parts outside the CDR3, is GAGVSQSPRYKVAKRGQDVALRCDPISGHVSLFWYQQALGQGPEFLTYFQNEAQLDKSGLPSDRFFAERPEGSVSTLKIQRTQQEDSAVYLCASSLRAGSSYEQYFGPGTRLTVT.

J is TRBJ2-7 and V is TRBV6-5; 8 bases line up with TRBD1. V trimming: 5 bases; J trimming: 2 bases; junction bases outside the gene matches: 8. The CDR3 runs to 15 residues. The germline CDR1 and CDR2 sequences are MNHEY and SVGAGI. The CDR3 sequence is CASSRQGSFPYEQYF. The CDR3 nucleotides are TGTGCCAGCAGTCGACAGGGGTCCTTTCCCTACGAGCAGTACTTC.

The V gene is TRBV7-9, the J gene TRBJ2-7; D is uncertain. The V gene lost 2 bases and the J gene lost 5 bases, with 10 bases spanning the gap. CDR1 is SEHNR, CDR2 FQNEAQ, per germline (reference sequence). The CDR3 length is 13 residues. This chain's CDR3 is CASSLSQAHEQYF. The CDR3 DNA reads as TGTGCCAGCAGCTTATCCCAGGCCCACGAGCAGTACTTC.

This clone was seen more than once but under ten times. The chain employs TRBV29-1 and TRBJ2-3, with 7 bases lining up with TRBD2. The V and J ends lost 6 bases and 1 base, in that order; junction bases with no gene match: 7. The CDR3 loop spans 14 amino acids. Germline loops: CDR1 SQVTM, CDR2 ANQGSEA. DNA of the CDR3: TGCAGCGTGACCGGGACTACCGGCACAGATACGCAGTATTTT. It translates to CSVTGTTGTDTQYF.

This clone was seen a handful of times. The CDR3 loop reads CASSYAPGATYEQYF. CDR3 nucleotide sequence: TGTGCCAGCAGTTACGCCCCAGGGGCTACCTACGAGCAGTACTTC. The chain has TRBV6-6 and TRBJ2-7, with D possibly TRBD1 on 6 matching bases. Germline CDR1 is MNHNY and CDR2 is SVGAGI (reference sequence). The V end was cut by 2 bases, the J end by 2 bases, with 13 bases between. The CDR3 spans 15 residues.